The 25 T cell receptor beta chains reported below all come from one sample, sequenced in a study of T-cell reconstitution after alpha-beta-depleted transplantation in children. The library targeted TCRbeta and was prepared with unique molecular identifiers. Each CDR3 protein is one row after TCRdb ran MiXCR on the PCR reads. Found here are about 980,000 distinct CDR3 sequences, about 31% of them singletons; the top ten hold 28%. The material sequenced was PBMCs, mostly from graft donor cells, taken 360 days after TCRalphabeta/CD19-depleted stem cell transplant. All receptors come from a boy under two years old who had a stem cell transplant for SCID, so the T cells may come from the graft donor.

This clonotype has only a few counts. The chain uses TRBV20-1 and TRBJ2-7; tentative D call: TRBD1 (5 bases). The CDR3 totals 11 residues. Germline V CDR1 and CDR2: DFQATT, SNEGSKA (reference sequence). Trimming removed 6 bases from V and 2 bases from J, with 8 bases in between. The CDR3 DNA reads TGCAGTGCCGACAGTACCTACGAGCAGTACTTC. Protein product: CSADSTYEQYF.

This sequence joins TRBV12-3 or TRBV12-4 and TRBJ1-5, with a weak D call TRBD1 (6 bases). The V and J ends lost 2 bases and 5 bases respectively, with 16 bases between them. CDR3 length: 16 amino acids. This chain's CDR3 is CASSLRWSGGDQPQHF. The CDR3 region has the DNA TGTGCCAGCAGTTTAAGGTGGTCCGGGGGCGATCAGCCCCAGCATTTT.

J is TRBJ2-5 and V is TRBV7-2, with TRBD1 as a possible D gene (5 bases). Deletions cut 0 bases from V and 4 bases from J, with 15 bases between. This CDR3 has 16 amino acids. Germline values: CDR1 SGHTA, CDR2 FQGNSA. The CDR3 region is CASSLARGRARETQYF. CDR3 DNA: TGTGCCAGCAGCTTAGCCCGCGGCAGGGCTAGAGAGACCCAGTACTTC.

As concerns this clonotype: The final CDR3 position lacks the conserved phenylalanine or tryptophan, pointing to a likely read error. CDR3 in amino acids: CASSQVWVRTDLNQPQHY. The CDR3 DNA follows: TGCGCCAGCAGCCAAGTATGGGTCCGGACAGATCTCAATCAGCCCCAGCATTAT. The V call is TRBV4-1, the J call TRBJ1-5, with TRBD1 as a possible D gene (6 bases). The germline V gene encodes CDR1 MGHRA and CDR2 YSYEKL. This CDR3 has 18 amino acids. V gave up 1 base and J gave up 3 bases, with 19 bases separating them.

DNA for the CDR3: TGCGCCAGCGGATTCGGGTCCGGACAGACCTACGAGCAGTACTTC. It codes for CASGFGSGQTYEQYF. This chain links TRBV5-1 with TRBJ2-7; tentative D call: TRBD1 (6 bases). Germline V gene data show CDR1 as SGHRS and CDR2 as YFSETQ. The CDR3 sequence is 15 residues long. V lost 7 bases and J 2 bases, leaving 19 bases between the germline ends.

This clonotype was observed a few times. This chain links TRBV12-3 or TRBV12-4 with TRBJ2-1; TRBD1 might be the D (5 bases). There are 13 residues in the CDR3. V was pared by 4 bases and J by 5 bases, with 9 bases between. The CDR3 here is CASSWVRDNEQFF. CDR3 DNA: TGTGCCAGCAGTTGGGTCAGGGACAATGAGCAGTTCTTC.

The genes are TRBV12-3 or TRBV12-4 and TRBJ2-5; weak D call: TRBD2 (6 bases). The germline V and J ends were trimmed by 6 bases and 2 bases, with 13 bases remaining between them. There are 14 residues in the CDR3. The CDR3 DNA reads as TGTGCCAGCAGGTCCCCGGGACTTCAAGAGACCCAGTACTTC. Residues: CASRSPGLQETQYF.

This chain joins TRBV6-2 or TRBV6-3 and TRBJ2-5; TRBD2 might be the D (6 bases). The CDR3 has 16 amino acids. CDR1 MNHEY and CDR2 SVGEGT come from the germline V gene. The ends were cut back, 0 bases at V and 2 bases at J, with 13 bases in the middle. The CDR3 nucleotides are TGTGCCAGCAGTTACTCGGGACTCCTGGCACAAGAGACCCAGTACTTC. Protein product: CASSYSGLLAQETQYF.

This clonotype was seen only a few times. This rearrangement joins TRBV20-1 to TRBJ1-1, with 7 nucleotides matching TRBD1. CDR3 size: 14 residues. Per germline, CDR1 DFQATT and CDR2 SNEGSKA (reference sequence). J was trimmed by 2 bases and V by 1 base; bases with no gene match: 4. CDR3 in amino acids: CSARAGTANTEAFF. The DNA for the CDR3 is TGCAGTGCTAGAGCCGGGACAGCCAACACTGAAGCTTTCTTT.

This clonotype was recorded at least ten times. V usage is TRBV29-1 and J usage is TRBJ2-4; 8 bases fit TRBD1. The V gene's germline CDR1 is SQVTM and CDR2 ANQGSEA. V lost 4 bases and J lost 8; bases outside the gene matches: 7. The CDR3 spans 13 residues. The CDR3 sequence is CSVVINRGDIQYF. Written as DNA, the CDR3 is TGCAGCGTTGTTATTAACAGGGGGGACATTCAGTACTTC. The full variable domain, with the rest looked up from reference TRBV29-1 and TRBJ2-4, is SAVISQKPSRDICQRGTSLTIQCQVDSQVTMMFWYRQQPGQSLTLIATANQGSEATYESGFVIDKFPISRPNLTFSTLTVSNMSPEDSSIYLCSVVINRGDIQYFGAGTRLSVL.

This rearrangement joins TRBV4-2 to TRBJ1-4; D perhaps matches TRBD1 (5 bases). V was cut by 0 bases and J by 6 bases, with 14 bases left in between. Germline CDR1 reads LGHNA; CDR2 reads YNFKEQ. This CDR3 is 16 amino acids long. The CDR3 DNA is TGTGCCAGCAGCCAAGATAAGGCAGGGAGGGATGAAAAACTGTTTTTT. Its translation: CASSQDKAGRDEKLFF.

The chain combines TRBV6-5 with TRBJ2-3; D is possibly TRBD2 (6 bases). The CDR3 extends over 17 amino acids. V was pared by 0 bases and J by 1 base, with 14 bases between. Germline CDR1 reads MNHEY; CDR2 reads SVGAGI. The CDR3 sequence is CASSYSPLAQRTDTQYF. The CDR3 DNA is TGTGCCAGCAGTTACTCCCCACTAGCCCAGCGCACAGATACGCAGTATTTT.

The genes are TRBV29-1 and TRBJ1-1, with 7 positions matching TRBD1. V was clipped by 7 bases and J by 4 bases; unmatched bases: 15. The CDR3 consists of 15 residues. The germline CDR1 and CDR2 sequences are SQVTM and ANQGSEA. The CDR3 DNA is TGCAGCGCCAAAGGGAGGGGGCTGGTTGGCACTGAAGCTTTCTTT. It encodes CSAKGRGLVGTEAFF.

This clonotype came up once. The J gene is TRBJ1-2, the V gene TRBV2; 7 bases align to TRBD1. The CDR3 totals 14 residues. J gave up 3 bases and V 7 bases, and 8 bases lay outside the gene matches. Germline lookup yields CDR1 SNHLY and CDR2 FYNNEI. CDR3 loop: CASTFNRGDYGYTF. The CDR3 region has the DNA TGTGCCAGCACCTTCAACAGGGGCGACTATGGCTACACCTTC.

The chain carries TRBV10-3 and TRBJ2-5, with D unresolved. V was cut by 3 bases and J by 0 bases, with 11 bases left in between. The CDR3 is 15 amino acids. Germline V gives CDR1 ENHRY, CDR2 SYGVKD. The CDR3 protein is CAISDYGGNQETQYF. The CDR3 DNA follows: TGTGCCATCAGTGATTACGGCGGAAACCAAGAGACCCAGTACTTC.

The chain has TRBV10-3 and TRBJ2-5, with D perhaps TRBD2 (6 bases). This CDR3 comprises 14 residues. Germline V gene lookup returns CDR1 ENHRY and CDR2 SYGVKD. Trimming shortened V by 10 bases and J by 2 bases, and 17 bases separated the two germline ends. CDR3 amino acids: CATRRGEKQETQYF. In DNA form, the CDR3 reads TGTGCCACACGCCGCGGGGAGAAACAAGAGACCCAGTACTTC.

This clonotype was observed at least ten times. The chain links TRBV5-1 to TRBJ2-3; D uncertain. The CDR3 totals 15 residues. CDR1 and CDR2 (germline): SGHRS, YFSETQ. The V end lost 1 base, the J end lost 0 bases, and 9 bases lay between the germline ends. The CDR3: CASSLFTASTDTQYF. The DNA of the CDR3 is TGCGCCAGCAGCTTGTTTACAGCTAGCACAGATACGCAGTATTTT.

The V gene is TRBV10-3, the J gene TRBJ2-5, with 14 bases fitting TRBD2. The germline CDR1 and CDR2 sequences are ENHRY and SYGVKD. This CDR3 is built from 17 residues. After removal of 6 bases from V and 5 bases from J, the junction contained 11 bases not matched to a gene. The CDR3 loop reads CAIRAGTSGGLRETQYF. In nucleotides, the CDR3 is TGTGCCATCAGGGCCGGGACTAGCGGGGGCCTTCGGGAGACCCAGTACTTC.

V gene TRBV7-9 combines with J gene TRBJ2-1; 8 bases are shared with TRBD1. The germline CDR1 and CDR2 sequences are SEHNR and FQNEAQ (reference sequence). J gave up 1 base and V 8 bases, and 13 bases lay outside the gene matches. The CDR3 contains 17 residues. The CDR3: CASFPTSRDRSYNEQFF. The DNA for the CDR3 is TGTGCCAGCTTCCCAACATCCAGGGACAGGTCCTACAATGAGCAGTTCTTC.

This clonotype appeared a few times. This chain uses TRBV15 with TRBJ1-5; D might be TRBD1 (5 bases). Germline V CDR1 and CDR2: LNHNV, YYDKDF (reference sequence). V shed 3 bases and J shed 1 base, with 10 bases lying between them. The CDR3 runs 15 residues. The CDR3 here is CATSRERDSNQPQHF. For the CDR3, the DNA is TGTGCCACCAGCAGGGAACGGGACAGCAATCAGCCCCAGCATTTT.

This clonotype was seen a handful of times. The rearrangement links TRBV29-1 to TRBJ2-1; no clear D. The length of the CDR3 is 14 residues. Germline loops: CDR1 SQVTM, CDR2 ANQGSEA. V was cut by 6 bases and J by 4 bases, with 16 bases left in between. CDR3 DNA sequence: TGCAGCGTCCGGGTTGTCCCGCTTTACAATGAGCAGTTCTTC. Protein sequence: CSVRVVPLYNEQFF.

There are a few counts of this clonotype. The rearrangement links TRBV4-3 to TRBJ2-1; the D gene is possibly TRBD1 (6 bases). The V end was cut by 0 bases, the J end by 0 bases, with 12 bases between. Per the germline V gene, CDR1 is LGHNA and CDR2 is YSLEER. The length of the CDR3 is 17 residues. The CDR3, as DNA: TGCGCCAGCAGCCAAGATGCGACAGGTAGCTCCTACAATGAGCAGTTCTTC. This sequence encodes CASSQDATGSSYNEQFF.

The V and J genes are TRBV18 and TRBJ2-7; possibly TRBD1 for D (6 bases). Deletions cut 6 bases from V and 0 bases from J, with 12 bases between. The CDR3 runs 14 residues. CDR1 and CDR2 (germline): KGHSH, LQKENI. The CDR3 nucleotides are TGTGCCAGCTCTCCCCAGGGGACCTCCTACGAGCAGTACTTC. Translating it yields CASSPQGTSYEQYF.

This clonotype was seen a single time. The chain joins TRBV6-1 to TRBJ2-7; TRBD2 matches 8 bases. Germline V gene sequence: CDR1 MNHNS, CDR2 SASEGT. This CDR3 has 15 amino acids. The trim removed 7 bases at V and 4 bases at J, leaving 12 bases unmatched. CDR3 coding DNA: TGTGCCAGCAATACGGGCGGGGGGCGAGTGTACGAGCAGTACTTC. This sequence encodes CASNTGGGRVYEQYF.

This CDR3 is CSASARYNEQFF. The CDR3 DNA follows: TGCAGTGCTAGTGCCAGGTACAATGAGCAGTTCTTC. The chain links TRBV20-1 to TRBJ2-1; D ambiguous. The CDR3 runs to 12 residues. CDR1 and CDR2 from the germline V gene are DFQATT and SNEGSKA (reference sequence). V shed 3 bases and J shed 4 bases, with 7 bases lying between them.